This TCR beta chain was identified during a study of cytomegalovirus exposure and HLA in healthy donors. Study-wide points: The majority of TCR sequences were rare, yet some public TCRs appeared in many donors.

There are 14 residues in the CDR3. V was cut by 2 bases and J by 1 base, with 7 bases left in between. Looked up from germline, CDR1 is SGHAT and CDR2 is FQNNGV. Of note for this clone: What it binds is not known.

Both 60 Vbeta primers and 13 Jbeta primers went into the PCR. The table came from immunoSEQ multiplex PCR; TCRdb's copy has only in-frame clones and leaves some out. Of around 190,000 clones listed, around 77% are singletons. This chain links TRBV11-2 with TRBJ2-3, with D possibly being TRBD1 (5 bases). Sequenced: PBMCs. This clonotype originated in a young woman in good health and CMV-seronegative. As DNA, the CDR3 is TGTGCCAGCAGCTTATTAGGGGGCACAGATACGCAGTATTTT. It codes for CASSLLGGTDTQYF.